The 3 T cell receptor beta chains in this list originate from one sample, sequenced in a study of CD8+ T cells in alopecia areata. The authors extracted RNA and reverse transcribed it into cDNA as the sequencing template. The data were produced by immunoSEQ multiplex PCR, yet TCRdb's version contains in-frame clones alone and is incomplete. This table has 200,000 to 250,000 clones, 64% appearing once. This sample's treatment: oral pan-JAK inhibitor, 5-10 mg twice daily. The sequencing used CD4+ T cells sorted from blood, collected at week 4, from a patient treated with tofacitinib. The receptor set was obtained from a human donor with alopecia areata.

Worth noting for this clone: The junction differs from germline at one of its ends, possibly a read error. The rearrangement joins TRBV25-1 to TRBJ1-4; the D gene is possibly TRBD1 (5 bases). Per germline, CDR1 MGHDK and CDR2 SYGVNS. The CDR3 extends over 14 amino acids. The CDR3 region has the DNA TGTGCCAGCAGTGAGAACGGGGCCCATGAACAACTGTTTTTT. Protein: CASSENGAHEQLFF.

The chain is built from TRBV6-6 and TRBJ1-4; D not certain. The germline CDR1 and CDR2 sequences are MNHNY and SVGAGI (reference sequence). V lost 5 bases, J lost 11 bases, and 12 bases lay in between. The CDR3 loop spans 12 amino acids. In nucleotides, the CDR3 is TGTGCCAGCAGTACTCGTACCGAGAAACTGTTTTTT. It encodes CASSTRTEKLFF.

This sequence joins TRBV25-1 and TRBJ1-2, with 9 nucleotides matching TRBD1. V was pared by 6 bases and J by 8 bases, with 16 bases of the junction left unmatched. In germline, CDR1 is MGHDK, CDR2 SYGVNS. The CDR3 extends over 16 amino acids. The CDR3: CASSRGGQGEGDGYTF. The CDR3 DNA is TGTGCCAGCAGCCGAGGGGGACAGGGAGAGGGCGACGGCTACACCTTC.